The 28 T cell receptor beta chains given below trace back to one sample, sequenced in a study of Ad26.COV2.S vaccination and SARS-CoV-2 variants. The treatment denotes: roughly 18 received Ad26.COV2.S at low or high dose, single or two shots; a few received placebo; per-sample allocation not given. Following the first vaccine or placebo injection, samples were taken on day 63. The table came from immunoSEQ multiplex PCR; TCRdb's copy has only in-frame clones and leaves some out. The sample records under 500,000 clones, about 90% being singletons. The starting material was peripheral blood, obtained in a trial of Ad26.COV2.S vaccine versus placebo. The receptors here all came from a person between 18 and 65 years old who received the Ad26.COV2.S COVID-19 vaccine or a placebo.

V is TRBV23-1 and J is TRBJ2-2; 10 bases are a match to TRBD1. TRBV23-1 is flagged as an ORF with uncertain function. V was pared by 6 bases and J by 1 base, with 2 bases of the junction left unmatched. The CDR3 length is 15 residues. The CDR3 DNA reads TGCGCCAGCAGACGGGACAGGGGGAACACCGGGGAGCTGTTTTTT. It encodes CASRRDRGNTGELFF.

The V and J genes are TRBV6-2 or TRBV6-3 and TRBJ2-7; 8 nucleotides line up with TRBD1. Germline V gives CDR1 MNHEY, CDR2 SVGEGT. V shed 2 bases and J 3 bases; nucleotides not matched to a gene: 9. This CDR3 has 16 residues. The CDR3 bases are TGTGCCAGCAGTTACGCTCCGGACAGGGAGGTCTACGAGCAGTACTTC. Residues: CASSYAPDREVYEQYF.

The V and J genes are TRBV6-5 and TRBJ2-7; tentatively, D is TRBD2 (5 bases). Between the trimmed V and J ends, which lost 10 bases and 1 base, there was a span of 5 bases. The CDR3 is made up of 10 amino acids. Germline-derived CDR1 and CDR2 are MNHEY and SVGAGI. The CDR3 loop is CATGSYEQYF. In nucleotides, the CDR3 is TGTGCCACGGGGTCCTACGAGCAGTACTTC.

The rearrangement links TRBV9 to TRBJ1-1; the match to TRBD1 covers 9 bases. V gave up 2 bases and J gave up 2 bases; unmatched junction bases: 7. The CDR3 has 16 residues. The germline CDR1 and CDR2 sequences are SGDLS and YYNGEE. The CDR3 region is CASSVGPTGGNTEAFF. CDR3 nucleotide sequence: TGTGCCAGCAGCGTTGGTCCGACAGGGGGAAACACTGAAGCTTTCTTT.

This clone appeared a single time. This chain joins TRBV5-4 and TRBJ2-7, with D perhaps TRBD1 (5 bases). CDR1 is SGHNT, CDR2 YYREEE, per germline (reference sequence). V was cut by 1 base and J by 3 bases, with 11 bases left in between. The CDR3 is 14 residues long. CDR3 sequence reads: CASSLQGIFYEQYF. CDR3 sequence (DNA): TGTGCCAGCAGCTTGCAGGGTATCTTCTACGAGCAGTACTTC.

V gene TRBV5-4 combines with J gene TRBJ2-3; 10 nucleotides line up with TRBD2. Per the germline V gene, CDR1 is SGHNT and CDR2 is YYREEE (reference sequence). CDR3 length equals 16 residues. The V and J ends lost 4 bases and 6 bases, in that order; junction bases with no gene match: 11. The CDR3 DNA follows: TGTGCCAGCAGCAGCGCTAGCGGGGGCCATCTGGATACGCAGTATTTT. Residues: CASSSASGGHLDTQYF.

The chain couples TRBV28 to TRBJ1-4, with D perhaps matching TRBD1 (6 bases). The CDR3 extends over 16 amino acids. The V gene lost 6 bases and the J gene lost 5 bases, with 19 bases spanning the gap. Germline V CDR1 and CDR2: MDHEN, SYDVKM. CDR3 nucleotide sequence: TGTGCCAGCAGCCGAGAACAGGGTTGGGAAAATGAAAAACTGTTTTTT. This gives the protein CASSREQGWENEKLFF.

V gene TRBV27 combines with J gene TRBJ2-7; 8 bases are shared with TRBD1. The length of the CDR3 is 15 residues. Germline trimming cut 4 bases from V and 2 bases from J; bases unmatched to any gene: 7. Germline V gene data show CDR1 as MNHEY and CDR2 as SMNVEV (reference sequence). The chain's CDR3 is CASSSRTGWAYEQYF. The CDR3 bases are TGTGCCAGCAGTTCCCGGACAGGGTGGGCCTACGAGCAGTACTTC.

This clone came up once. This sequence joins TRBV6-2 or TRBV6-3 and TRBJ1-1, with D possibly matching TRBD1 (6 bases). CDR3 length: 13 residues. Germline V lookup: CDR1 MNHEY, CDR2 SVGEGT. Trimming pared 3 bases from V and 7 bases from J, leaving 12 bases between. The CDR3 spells CASSYNRAYEAFF. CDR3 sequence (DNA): TGTGCCAGCAGTTATAACAGGGCTTATGAAGCTTTCTTT.

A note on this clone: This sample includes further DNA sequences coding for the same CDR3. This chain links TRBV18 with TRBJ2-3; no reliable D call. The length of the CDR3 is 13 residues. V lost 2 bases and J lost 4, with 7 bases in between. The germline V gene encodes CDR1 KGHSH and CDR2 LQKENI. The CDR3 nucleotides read TGTGCCAGCTCACCAGGAGTGGCAGATACGCAGTATTTT. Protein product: CASSPGVADTQYF.

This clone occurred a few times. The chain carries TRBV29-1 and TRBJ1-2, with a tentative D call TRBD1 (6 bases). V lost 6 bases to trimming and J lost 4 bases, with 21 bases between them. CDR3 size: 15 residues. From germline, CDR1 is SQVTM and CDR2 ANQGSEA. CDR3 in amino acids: CSVLSQGGLGYGYTF. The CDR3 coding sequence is TGCAGCGTGCTGTCACAGGGAGGTTTGGGCTATGGCTACACCTTC.

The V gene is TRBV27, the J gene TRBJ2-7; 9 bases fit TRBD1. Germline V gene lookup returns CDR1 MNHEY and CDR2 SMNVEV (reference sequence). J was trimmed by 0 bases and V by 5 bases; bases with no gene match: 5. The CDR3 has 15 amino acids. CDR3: CASSTQTGGSYEQYF. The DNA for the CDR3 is TGTGCCAGCAGTACTCAGACAGGGGGCTCCTACGAGCAGTACTTC.

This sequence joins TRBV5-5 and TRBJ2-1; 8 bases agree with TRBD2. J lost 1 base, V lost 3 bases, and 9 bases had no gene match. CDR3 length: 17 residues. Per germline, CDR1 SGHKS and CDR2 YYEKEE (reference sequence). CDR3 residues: CASSSRSERGSYNEQFF. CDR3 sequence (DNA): TGTGCCAGCAGCTCCCGGTCCGAGCGGGGGTCCTACAATGAGCAGTTCTTC.

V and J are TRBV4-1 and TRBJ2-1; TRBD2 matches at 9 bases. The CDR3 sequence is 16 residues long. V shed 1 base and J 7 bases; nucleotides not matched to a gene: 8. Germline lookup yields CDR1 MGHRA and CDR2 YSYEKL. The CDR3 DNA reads TGCGCCAGCAGCCAAGTGCGCCTAGCGGGGAAGAATGAGCAGTTCTTC. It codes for CASSQVRLAGKNEQFF.

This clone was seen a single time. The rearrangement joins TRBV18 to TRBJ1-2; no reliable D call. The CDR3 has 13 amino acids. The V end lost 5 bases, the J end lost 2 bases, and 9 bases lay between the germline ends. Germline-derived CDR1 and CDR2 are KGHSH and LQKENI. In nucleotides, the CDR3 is TGTGCCAGCTCAAAGGACGGGAACTATGGCTACACCTTC. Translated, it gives CASSKDGNYGYTF.

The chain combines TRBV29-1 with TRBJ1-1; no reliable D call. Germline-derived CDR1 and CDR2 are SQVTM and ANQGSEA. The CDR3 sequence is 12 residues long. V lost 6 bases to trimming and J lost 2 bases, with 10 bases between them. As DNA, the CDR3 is TGCAGCGTGGCTGAGCTAAACACTGAAGCTTTCTTT. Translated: CSVAELNTEAFF.

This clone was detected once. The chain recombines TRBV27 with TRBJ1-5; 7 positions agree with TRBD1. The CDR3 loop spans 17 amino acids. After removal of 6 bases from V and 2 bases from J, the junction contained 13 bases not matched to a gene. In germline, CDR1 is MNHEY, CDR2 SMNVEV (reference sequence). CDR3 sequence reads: CASSKLRDRDGNQPQHF. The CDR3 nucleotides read TGTGCCAGCAGCAAATTGAGGGACAGAGACGGCAATCAGCCCCAGCATTTT.

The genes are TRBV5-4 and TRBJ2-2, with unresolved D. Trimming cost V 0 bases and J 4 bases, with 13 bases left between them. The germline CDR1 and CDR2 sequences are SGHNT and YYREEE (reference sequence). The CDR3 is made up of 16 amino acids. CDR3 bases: TGTGCCAGCAGCTTGGCCAGTGCCGTACTCACCGGGGAGCTGTTTTTT. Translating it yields CASSLASAVLTGELFF. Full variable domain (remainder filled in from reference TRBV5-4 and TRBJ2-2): ETGVTQSPTHLIKTRGQQVTLRCSSQSGHNTVSWYQQALGQGPQFIFQYYREEENGRGNFPPRFSGLQFPNYSSELNVNALELDDSALYLCASSLASAVLTGELFFGEGSRLTVL.

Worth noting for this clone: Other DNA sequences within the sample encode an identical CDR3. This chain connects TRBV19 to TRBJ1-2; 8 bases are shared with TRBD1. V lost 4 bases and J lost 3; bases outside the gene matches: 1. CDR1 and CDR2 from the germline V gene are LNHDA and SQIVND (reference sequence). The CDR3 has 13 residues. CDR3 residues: CASSKTGDYGYTF. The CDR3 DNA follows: TGTGCCAGTAGTAAGACAGGGGACTATGGCTACACCTTC.

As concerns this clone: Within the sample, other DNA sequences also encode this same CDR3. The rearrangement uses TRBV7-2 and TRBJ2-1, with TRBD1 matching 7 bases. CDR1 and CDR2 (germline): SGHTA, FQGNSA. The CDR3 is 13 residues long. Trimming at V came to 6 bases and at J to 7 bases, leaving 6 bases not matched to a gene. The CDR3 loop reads CASSLDRVNEQFF. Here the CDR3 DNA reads TGTGCCAGCAGTCTAGACAGGGTTAATGAGCAGTTCTTC. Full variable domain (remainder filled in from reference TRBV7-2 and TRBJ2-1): GAGVSQSPSNKVTEKGKDVELRCDPISGHTALYWYRQSLGQGLEFLIYFQGNSAPDKSGLPSDRFSAERTGGSVSTLTIQRTQQEDSAVYLCASSLDRVNEQFFGPGTRLTVL.

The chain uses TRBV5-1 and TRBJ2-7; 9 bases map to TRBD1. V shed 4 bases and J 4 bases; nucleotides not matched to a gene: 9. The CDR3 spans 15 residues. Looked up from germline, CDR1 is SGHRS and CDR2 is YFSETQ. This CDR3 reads CASSPEDRGRYEQYF. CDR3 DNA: TGCGCCAGCAGCCCGGAGGACAGGGGTAGGTACGAGCAGTACTTC.

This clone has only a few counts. CDR3 nucleotide sequence: TGTGCCAGTAGCACCGGGACAGGGCAGGAAAAACTGTTTTTT. It is translated as CASSTGTGQEKLFF. V and J are TRBV19 and TRBJ1-4, with TRBD1 matching 9 bases. Germline V gene lookup returns CDR1 LNHDA and CDR2 SQIVND (reference sequence). The CDR3 has 14 amino acids. Germline trimming cut 6 bases from V and 8 bases from J; bases unmatched to any gene: 7. Full variable domain (outside the CDR3, taken from reference TRBV19 and TRBJ1-4): DGGITQSPKYLFRKEGQNVTLSCEQNLNHDAMYWYRQDPGQGLRLIYYSQIVNDFQKGDIAEGYSVSREKKESFPLTVTSAQKNPTAFYLCASSTGTGQEKLFFGSGTQLSVL.

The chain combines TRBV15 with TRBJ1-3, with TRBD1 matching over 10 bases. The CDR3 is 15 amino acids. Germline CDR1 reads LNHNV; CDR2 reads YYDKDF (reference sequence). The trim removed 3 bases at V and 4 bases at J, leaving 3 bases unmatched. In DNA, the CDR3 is TGTGCCACCAGCAGGACAGGGGGCCGAGGAAACACCATATATTTT. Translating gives CATSRTGGRGNTIYF.

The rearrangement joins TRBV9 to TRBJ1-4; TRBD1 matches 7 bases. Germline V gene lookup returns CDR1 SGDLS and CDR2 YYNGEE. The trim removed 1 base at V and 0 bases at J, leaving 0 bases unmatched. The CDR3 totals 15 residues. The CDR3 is CASSVQGATNEKLFF. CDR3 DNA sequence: TGTGCCAGCAGCGTACAGGGGGCAACTAATGAAAAACTGTTTTTT.

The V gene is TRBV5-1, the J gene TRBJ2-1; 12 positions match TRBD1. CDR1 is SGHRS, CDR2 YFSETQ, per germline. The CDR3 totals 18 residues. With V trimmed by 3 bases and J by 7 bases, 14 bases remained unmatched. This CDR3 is CASSSMTPGTGGGNEQFF. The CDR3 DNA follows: TGCGCCAGCAGCTCCATGACCCCTGGGACAGGGGGCGGGAATGAGCAGTTCTTC.

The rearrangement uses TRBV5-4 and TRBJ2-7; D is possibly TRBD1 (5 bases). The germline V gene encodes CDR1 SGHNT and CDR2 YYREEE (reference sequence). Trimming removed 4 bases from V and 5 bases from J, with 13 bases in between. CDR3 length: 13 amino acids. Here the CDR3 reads CASSLIDRNEQYF. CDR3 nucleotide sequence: TGTGCCAGCAGCCTCATCGACAGAAACGAGCAGTACTTC.

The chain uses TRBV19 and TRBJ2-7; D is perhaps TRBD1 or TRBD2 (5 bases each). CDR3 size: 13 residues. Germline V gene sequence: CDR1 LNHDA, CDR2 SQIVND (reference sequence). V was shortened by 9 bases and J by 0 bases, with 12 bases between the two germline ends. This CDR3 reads CASRDDSSYEQYF. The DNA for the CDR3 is TGTGCCAGCCGGGACGATAGCTCCTACGAGCAGTACTTC.

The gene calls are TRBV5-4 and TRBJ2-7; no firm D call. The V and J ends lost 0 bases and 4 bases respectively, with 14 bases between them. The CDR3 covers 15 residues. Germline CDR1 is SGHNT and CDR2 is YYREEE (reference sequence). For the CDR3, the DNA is TGTGCCAGCAGCTTGGGACTGGGGTTTAATTACGAGCAGTACTTC. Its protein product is CASSLGLGFNYEQYF.